Here is one T cell receptor beta chain with its context. The clone's antigen remains unknown. Per-base quality was not reported, and no clone a single base away is much larger than it. The source of the sample is a study of cytomegalovirus exposure and HLA in healthy donors (TCRdb year 2017). As for the study more broadly: An earlier analysis of roughly 630 of the donors reported 250 to 300 Gb of sequence data and 100 million to 140 million unique TCR beta sequences from roughly 180 million T cells. An early release that covered around 590 HLA-typed donors contained around 300 gigabases of sequencing data and roughly 84 million unique TCR sequences. Of the 300 to 500 genotyped donors, more than 75% were placed in the genetic ancestry cluster associated with self-reported Caucasian donors. The study aimed to test whether signatures of past pathogen exposure could be identified by cataloging public T cell receptors. The study used immunosequencing to profile the T cell repertoires of about 670 subjects and linked those repertoires to cytomegalovirus serostatus. In addition to the first cohort of hundreds of subjects, a separate validation cohort of 120 different subjects was used. To predict cytomegalovirus infection status, the study brought together high-throughput TCR immunosequencing, statistical association of individual TCRs with disease status, and machine learning. In a later analysis, previously published TCR beta repertoires from 670 or so donors were re-analyzed and high-resolution HLA genotyping was added so that TCR occurrence patterns could be studied. Rather than using new phenotypic data, the later analysis identified candidate immune exposures from TCR beta sequences and from how often those sequences occurred across donors. An earlier analysis of several hundred of the donors applied high-throughput TCR beta sequencing to assess whether each TCR beta V gene segment acted as functional or pseudogenic. Alongside the repertoire data, information on donor age, sex, ethnicity and CMV serostatus was compiled. Genome-wide SNP genotypes for about 55% of the roughly 670 donors were used in a later genetic analysis, which treated that subset as a discovery cohort. All discovery cohort repertoires had been generated on a single sequencing platform. Class I and class II HLA loci were covered by the typing at four-digit resolution. Typing coverage varied by locus: roughly 620-640 donors for A, B, C, DRB1 and DQB1; more than 500 for DQA1; 600 to 610 for DPA1; about 450 for DPB1. Because of strong linkage in the cohort, roughly five DR-DQ haplotypes were treated as single units for association and clustering. Among roughly 400 genotyped donors of the cohort, an average of approximately 250,000 unique TCR beta nucleotide sequences were sequenced per donor, 15% to 20% of them non-productive.

Here is what the overall study found, with its caveats: The sequencing pipeline was judged likely to have produced a cluster of highly shared sequence variants as a technical artifact. Compared with equally common non-associated chains, HLA-associated TCR beta chains in a later analysis were more clonally expanded and had lower generation probabilities. HLA typing was unavailable for some donors at each locus, so association tests used only the typed subset. A total of fewer than 200 TCR beta chains were listed by the study as associated with cytomegalovirus. The classifier was reported to diagnose cytomegalovirus status with high specificity and sensitivity in both the original cohort and the validation cohort. The cohort was sequenced for TCR beta chains only, and without alpha or paired-chain data the features that could be detected were limited. A further reported finding was that TCR beta sequences accurately predicted the HLA-A and HLA-B alleles for most subjects in the first cohort. Because the 87-base-pair reads could not distinguish some IMGT-functional V segments, including TRBV6-2 and TRBV6-3, those segments were excluded. Linkage disequilibrium might explain the correlated functional status among segregating V segments, but an unknown experimental factor could not be ruled out. In an earlier analysis of some 500 of the donors, most TCR beta V segments appeared in productive rearrangements about 87% or about 30% of the time, broadly matching IMGT annotations. A later analysis found that most CMV-associated TCR beta chains appeared HLA-restricted, with HLA associations seemingly driven largely by CMV exposure. According to the authors, the approach could potentially be generalized to other disease states and immunological phenotypes. In a later analysis, TCR association rates were found to vary across HLA loci, with the most associated TCRs seen for DRB1 alleles and the fewest for HLA-C alleles. In a later analysis, several top co-occurrence clusters were reported to appear linked to parvovirus B19, influenza, CMV and Epstein-Barr virus. The earlier analysis of some 560 of the donors excluded approximately 17 rarely observed V segments, including chromosome 9 orphons, because counts were too low. In vitro tests confirmed that a few of the cytomegalovirus-associated TCR beta chains recognize cytomegalovirus antigens. A later genetic analysis associated a missense DCLRE1C variant with V-gene and J-gene trimming of TCR beta chains, and an independent cohort replicated the association. At a false discovery rate of 0.05, a later analysis linked about 16,000 TCR beta sequences to specific HLA alleles. Sequencing depth was assumed to be roughly uniform across donors in the presence/absence analyses, though that assumption may not hold. Most TCR sequences were seen in very few donors, while some public TCRs were found in many individuals. According to a later genetic analysis, donors in an Asian-associated ancestry cluster had fewer N-insertions in productive TCRs than the roughly 670-donor mean. The only immune exposure information available for the cohort was CMV serostatus. When HLA alleles, especially DR and DQ, strongly co-occurred, TCR associations were difficult to assign to individual alleles.

In total, 500 to 700 healthy bone marrow donors made up the cohort. All cohort members were sampled while nominally healthy, although unrecorded immune exposures were likely present. The donor was CMV seropositive and belonged to the group of about 290 seropositive cohort members. A peripheral blood sample was collected from each donor, and TCR beta sequencing was performed on peripheral blood mononuclear cells. Genomic DNA extraction from the blood cell samples was performed with the Qiagen DNeasy Blood Extraction Kit. CDR1 is given as SGHVS and CDR2 as FNYEAQ, both from the germline V gene. Taken from cysteine to phenylalanine, the CDR3 has 16 residues. Only the CDR3 region is kept as DNA, spanning 48 bases read in frame from base 1. The germline V and J ends show losses of 0 bases and 1 base respectively, and no gene match explains 1 base of the junction. The library was obtained by the immunoSEQ multiplex PCR assay. A mixture of 60 forward primers for TCR Vbeta segments and 13 reverse primers for TCR Jbeta segments was used in the multiplex PCR. The CDR3 region of rearranged TCR beta genes was amplified from genomic DNA by a multiplex PCR assay. The amplified TCR beta libraries were sequenced on the Illumina HiSeq System as 87-base-pair reads. On the study's bioinformatics: A later analysis tallied roughly 80 million unique TCR beta chains across the 550 to 850 repertoires, and about 12 million of those chains were shared by two or more donors. Raw reads were error-corrected and collapsed into unique sequences by a nearest-neighbor algorithm in which closely related sequences were merged to remove PCR and sequencing errors. To assign V, D and J gene segments, CDR3 sequences were aligned to IMGT reference sequences. For a sequence to be retained, a match of at least six nucleotides to both a V gene segment and a J gene segment was required. Rearrangements were classified as productive when the CDR3 lacked stop codons and remained in frame with V and J, and all other rearrangements were classified as non-productive. Following IMGT convention, CDR3 was defined as the stretch from the second conserved V-encoded cysteine up to the conserved J-encoded phenylalanine. Sequences without an unambiguous match to a single V gene segment were excluded from the earlier analysis of almost 600 of the donors. An earlier analysis of a few hundred of the donors called V segments functional above 56.7% productive rearrangements and segregating when the between-donor standard deviation exceeded 5%. To diagnose cytomegalovirus status from the catalog of TCR beta chain sequences, a statistical classification framework was built. In a later analysis, V and J genes were assigned by comparing TCR nucleotide sequences against IMGT/GENE-DB human TR gene sequences. Using the TCRdist pipeline, a later analysis assigned CDR3 sequences along with most-parsimonious VDJ recombination scenarios. In a later analysis, each TCR beta chain was defined by its CDR3 amino acid sequence together with its V-gene family, and reads without a unique V-gene family were excluded. As a way to deal with suspected cross-contamination and a sequencing artifact, a later analysis dropped approximately 590 nucleotide sequences that were highly shared and had low generation probability. In a later analysis, a clonal expansion index for each public chain was calculated from normalized within-repertoire ranks of inferred template counts. A later analysis computed generation probabilities with a VDJ recombination model fitted to out-of-frame rearrangements, and checked the results against IGoR. In a later analysis, TCR-TCR, TCR-HLA and TCR-CMV co-occurrence was scored with hypergeometric tests, and a repertoire-size bias correction was applied to TCR pairs. A later analysis estimated false discovery rates by permuting HLA or CMV assignments 20 times. In a later analysis, co-occurring TCRs were grouped with DBSCAN, and TCRdist sequence similarity was added when clustering was performed within HLA-allele-positive subsets. Repertoires with fewer than 30,000 or more than 120,000 public chains were left out of co-occurrence clustering, as were about 5 repertoires with anomalous nucleotide sharing. Entries here come from immuneACCESS through TCRdb and include only in-frame sequences with V and J called. Some clones fail to appear in such tables; in the studies checked, an unresolved V gene covers under half of the shortfall, and the cause of the remainder is unknown. The V and J calls and clone size come from that table; D and trimming were worked out from the DNA. Recorded for this sample are about 50,000 clones; roughly 80% of them occurred a single time. The top ten clones comprise approximately 7.7% of the sample.

In this chain, TRBV7-6 is recombined with TRBJ2-2, and TRBD1 aligns with 8 junction nucleotides. The receptor's source is a man aged 25-45 years in good health and CMV-seropositive. Sequenced: PBMCs. This receptor has the CDR3 CASSLAGTGNTGELFF. The nucleotides are TGTGCCAGCAGCTTAGCCGGGACAGGGAACACCGGGGAGCTGTTTTTT.